The text below deals with one T cell receptor beta chain. Repertoires were generated with immunoSEQ multiplex PCR, while TCRdb's copy carries only in-frame clones and drops some. The sample yields roughly 500,000 clones, 89% seen once. This specimen comes from a study of blood T cell repertoires in COVID-19. Study in general: Acute and convalescent COVID-19 samples came from the United States, Italy and Spain. In each case, the material was cDNA or gDNA derived from T cells, B-cell-depleted T cells, or PBMCs.

The Seattle site enrolled patients during active infection and followed them longitudinally. This CDR3 is built from 15 residues. CDR1 is MNHEY, CDR2 SVGEGT, per germline. Trimming pared 4 bases from V and 0 bases from J, leaving 13 bases between. The receptor was isolated from a young man with COVID-19, enrolled during active disease. The sequenced sample was peripheral blood. The chain has TRBV6-2 or TRBV6-3 and TRBJ2-7; D is uncertain. CDR3 bases: TGTGCCAGCAGTTCCCGTTTGAGTAGCTCCTACGAGCAGTACTTC. Amino acid sequence: CASSSRLSSSYEQYF.